This TCR beta chain was sequenced in a study of radiation and T cells in renal cell carcinoma. Overall study findings and caveats: Top tumor clonotypes rose in blood 2 weeks post-radiation, then contracted.

In the case of this clone: What it binds is not known.

Documented time point: baseline pretreatment blood. As to treatment: 15 Gy SBRT to primary tumor, nephrectomy 4 weeks later. J was trimmed by 5 bases and V by 6 bases; bases with no gene match: 14. CDR1 and CDR2 (germline): LNHDA, SQIVND (reference sequence). This CDR3 has 16 amino acids. The table came from immunoSEQ multiplex PCR; TCRdb's copy has only in-frame clones and leaves some out. The table lists about 150,000 clones, 88% of them singletons. The sample consisted of blood, taken from a patient whose treatment included radiotherapy and nephrectomy. The chain is built from TRBV19 and TRBJ1-2; 8 nucleotides match TRBD1. This clonotype was sampled from a woman aged 70 to 79 with renal cell carcinoma. CDR3 protein: CASRTAGTGSLYGYTF. CDR3 DNA sequence: TGTGCCAGTAGAACCGCCGGGACAGGTTCCCTTTATGGCTACACCTTC.